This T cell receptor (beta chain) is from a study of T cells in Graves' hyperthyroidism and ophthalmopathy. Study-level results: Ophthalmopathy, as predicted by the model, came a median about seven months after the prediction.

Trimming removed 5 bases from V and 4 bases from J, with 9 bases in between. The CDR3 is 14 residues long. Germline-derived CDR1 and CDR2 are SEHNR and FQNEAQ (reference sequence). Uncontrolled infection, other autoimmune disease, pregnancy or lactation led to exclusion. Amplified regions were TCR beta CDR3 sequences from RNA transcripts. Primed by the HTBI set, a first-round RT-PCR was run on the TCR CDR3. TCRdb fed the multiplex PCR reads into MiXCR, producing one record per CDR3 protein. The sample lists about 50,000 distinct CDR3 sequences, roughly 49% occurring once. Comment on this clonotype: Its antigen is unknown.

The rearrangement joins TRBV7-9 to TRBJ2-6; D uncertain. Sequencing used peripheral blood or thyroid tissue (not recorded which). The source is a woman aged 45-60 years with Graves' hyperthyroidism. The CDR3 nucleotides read TGTGCCAGCAGCCTAGTGGCAGGGGCCAACGTCCTGACTTTC. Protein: CASSLVAGANVLTF.